The 16 T cell receptor beta chains below were found in one sample sequenced in a study of T-cell reconstitution after alpha-beta-depleted transplantation in children. The authors prepared the TCRbeta library with unique molecular identifiers. TCRdb used MiXCR to reprocess the PCR reads, holding one entry per CDR3 protein. The sample has 530,000 or so distinct CDR3 sequences; about a quarter are singletons. Sequenced here: PBMCs, sampled before TCRalphabeta/CD19-depleted stem cell transplant. The receptors derive from a boy younger than two with Wiskott-Aldrich syndrome, due to receive a stem cell transplant.

V usage is TRBV5-6 and J usage is TRBJ2-2, with a tentative D call TRBD2 (6 bases). This CDR3 has 15 amino acids. CDR1 is SGHDT, CDR2 YYEEEE, per germline. V was clipped by 0 bases and J by 7 bases, with 13 bases between them. CDR3 sequence reads: CASSLVGRGNGELFF. CDR3 DNA sequence: TGTGCCAGCAGCTTGGTTGGCCGGGGGAACGGGGAGCTGTTTTTT.

The gene calls are TRBV12-3 or TRBV12-4 and TRBJ2-7; D remains ambiguous. Trimming removed 3 bases at V and 2 bases at J, with 11 bases between. This CDR3 is built from 14 residues. CDR3 in DNA: TGTGCCAGCAGTTTTGCCGGGTCTACCTACGAGCAGTACTTC. Its protein is CASSFAGSTYEQYF.

This chain connects TRBV6-5 to TRBJ2-1; unclear D gene. V dropped 0 bases and J dropped 0 bases, with 12 bases sitting between them. The CDR3 runs 17 residues. Germline CDR1 and CDR2: MNHEY and SVGAGI. The CDR3 region has the DNA TGTGCCAGCAGTTACTCTGGCGTTCCAGGCTCCTACAATGAGCAGTTCTTC. Amino acid sequence: CASSYSGVPGSYNEQFF.

This clonotype was observed a handful of times. This sequence joins TRBV5-1 and TRBJ2-4; no clear D gene. This CDR3 has 15 residues. Trimming removed 5 bases from V and 1 base from J, with 13 bases in between. The germline V gene has CDR1 SGHRS and CDR2 YFSETQ. For the CDR3, the DNA is TGCGCCAGCAGTAGAGATGCGGTGGCCAAAAACATTCAGTACTTC. Its translation: CASSRDAVAKNIQYF.

This clonotype has only a few counts. The V call is TRBV27, the J call TRBJ1-1; D might be TRBD1 (5 bases). CDR1 is MNHEY, CDR2 SMNVEV, per germline (reference sequence). The CDR3 is made up of 15 amino acids. The V gene lost 6 bases and the J gene lost 4 bases, with 18 bases spanning the gap. The CDR3 DNA follows: TGTGCCAGCAGACGATTCCTGGGGGTGGGCACTGAAGCTTTCTTT. Translating gives CASRRFLGVGTEAFF.

The chain has TRBV5-1 and TRBJ2-2, with D possibly matching TRBD1 (5 bases). Deletions cut 2 bases from V and 5 bases from J, with 13 bases between. Germline V gene sequence: CDR1 SGHRS, CDR2 YFSETQ. The CDR3 runs to 15 residues. This chain's CDR3 is CASSFLGRATGELFF. The CDR3 nucleotides are TGCGCCAGCAGCTTTTTAGGCAGGGCGACCGGGGAGCTGTTTTTT.

This clonotype was counted only a few times. The chain couples TRBV29-1 to TRBJ2-5, with D possibly matching TRBD2 (6 bases). The germline V and J ends were trimmed by 6 bases and 1 base, with 21 bases remaining between them. This CDR3 contains 16 residues. Germline lookup yields CDR1 SQVTM and CDR2 ANQGSEA. In DNA, the CDR3 is TGCAGCGTCGGACGGTTGCGGGGTGCCCCCCAAGAGACCCAGTACTTC. This sequence encodes CSVGRLRGAPQETQYF.

This clonotype turned up a few times. The V gene is TRBV5-5, the J gene TRBJ2-3, with D maybe TRBD2 (5 bases). CDR1 is SGHKS and CDR2 is YYEKEE in the germline V gene (reference sequence). The CDR3 sequence is 15 residues long. V lost 1 base and J 1 base, leaving 10 bases between the germline ends. CDR3 amino acids: CASSLTAVGTDTQYF. CDR3 in DNA: TGTGCCAGCAGCTTGACAGCGGTGGGCACAGATACGCAGTATTTT.

This clonotype appeared a few times. The chain joins TRBV28 to TRBJ2-2; D is uncertain. Germline V gene data show CDR1 as MDHEN and CDR2 as SYDVKM. The CDR3 is 12 residues long. Trimming removed 6 bases at V and 6 bases at J, with 8 bases between. The CDR3 region has the DNA TGTGCCAGCAGCCTTTATTCCGGGGAGCTGTTTTTT. Translated: CASSLYSGELFF. The full variable domain, with the rest looked up from reference TRBV28 and TRBJ2-2, is DVKVTQSSRYLVKRTGEKVFLECVQDMDHENMFWYRQDPGLGLRLIYFSYDVKMKEKGDIPEGYSVSREKKERFSLILESASTNQTSMYLCASSLYSGELFFGEGSRLTVL.

The chain joins TRBV6-1 to TRBJ1-4; D remains ambiguous. Trimming removed 6 bases at V and 7 bases at J, with 15 bases between. The CDR3 loop spans 14 amino acids. CDR1 is MNHNS, CDR2 SASEGT, per germline. CDR3: CASRAPEGAEKLFF. The CDR3, as DNA: TGTGCCAGCAGGGCCCCGGAGGGAGCTGAAAAACTGTTTTTT.

This clonotype came up a few times. The V and J genes are TRBV3-1 and TRBJ2-4; no clear D. The CDR3 spans 15 residues. The germline gives CDR1 LGHDT, CDR2 YNNKEL (reference sequence). Trimming removed 0 bases from V and 4 bases from J, with 10 bases in between. The CDR3, as DNA: TGTGCCAGCAGCCAAGATAGCACGGCTAAAAACATTCAGTACTTC. Its translation: CASSQDSTAKNIQYF.

This clonotype was counted a few times. The J gene is TRBJ2-7, the V gene TRBV10-3, with D hard to call. The CDR3 runs to 15 residues. Germline V gene data show CDR1 as ENHRY and CDR2 as SYGVKD. Trimming left V 0 bases short and J 2 bases short, with 11 bases between. The chain's CDR3 is CAISESSAETYEQYF. CDR3 coding DNA: TGTGCCATCAGTGAGTCGTCTGCAGAAACCTACGAGCAGTACTTC.

The table lists this clonotype with a few counts. The chain couples TRBV10-3 to TRBJ2-7, with D perhaps matching TRBD2 (5 bases). CDR1 ENHRY and CDR2 SYGVKD come from the germline V gene. There are 13 residues in the CDR3. V lost 6 bases to trimming and J lost 4 bases, with 13 bases between them. CDR3 in amino acids: CAIRDPGGYEQYF. CDR3 coding DNA: TGTGCCATCAGGGACCCTGGAGGATACGAGCAGTACTTC.

V gene TRBV29-1 combines with J gene TRBJ2-1, with 10 bases aligning to TRBD2. The trim removed 4 bases at V and 7 bases at J, leaving 10 bases unmatched. The CDR3 has 15 residues. The germline CDR1 and CDR2 sequences are SQVTM and ANQGSEA. CDR3 region: CSVGPPAGGVNEQFF. CDR3 nucleotide sequence: TGCAGCGTTGGCCCCCCAGCGGGAGGGGTGAATGAGCAGTTCTTC.

The chain's CDR3 is CASSPRGKSETQYF. CDR3 DNA sequence: TGTGCCAGCTCACCGAGGGGGAAGTCAGAGACCCAGTACTTC. V and J are TRBV18 and TRBJ2-5; TRBD1 might be the D (6 bases). CDR1 KGHSH and CDR2 LQKENI come from the germline V gene. Trimming removed 3 bases from V and 4 bases from J, with 12 bases in between. The CDR3 sequence is 14 residues long.

The V and J genes are TRBV6-1 and TRBJ2-5; tentative D call: TRBD1 (6 bases). Germline CDR1 reads MNHNS; CDR2 reads SASEGT. The CDR3 is made up of 11 amino acids. The V gene lost 9 bases and the J gene lost 4 bases, with 9 bases spanning the gap. Written as DNA, the CDR3 is TGTGCCAGTGACAGGTCAGAGACCCAGTACTTC. Its translation: CASDRSETQYF.